This T cell receptor beta chain emerged from a study of T cell responses to AZD1222 COVID-19 vaccine. Details on this clone: Its antigen is still unknown.

Study outcomes and limitations: Clonal diversity was possibly underestimated, and white British individuals and females predominated among donors. Breadth and depth of Spike-specific TCRs rose after two AZD1222 doses. Per reports, nearly half of all spike-specific TCRs target regions that are unmutated in variants.

The V end lost 1 base, the J end lost 7 bases, and 13 bases lay between the germline ends. Looked up from germline, CDR1 is SEHNR and CDR2 is FQNEAQ (reference sequence). This CDR3 has 14 residues. The protocol was immunoSEQ multiplex PCR, while the TCRdb copy is restricted to in-frame clones and leaves out a portion. The table shows around 70,000 clones, with roughly 87% occurring only once. This chain links TRBV7-9 with TRBJ1-1, with TRBD1 as a possible D gene (5 bases). The sequences come from peripheral blood, collected 28 days after the second AZD1222 dose. The TCR was taken from an adult who received the AZD1222 COVID-19 vaccine. CDR3 region: CASSLGSGTGEAFF. Written as DNA, the CDR3 is TGTGCCAGCAGCTTAGGTTCCGGGACTGGTGAAGCTTTCTTT.